This T cell receptor beta chain came from a study of blood T cells in healthy people across ages. Study-wide results and limits: No one knew whether donors had CMV, which possibly confounded expanded clonotype changes.

This clonotype was recorded a few times. Its antigen is still unknown. The V gene lost 2 bases and the J gene lost 7 bases, with 15 bases spanning the gap. This CDR3 has 14 amino acids. Germline loops: CDR1 MNHEY, CDR2 SVGAGI. The use of a sample-barcoded 5' primer and a J-beta primer mix characterized a second PCR of roughly 6 to 11 cycles. TCRdb ran MiXCR on the 5' RACE reads and lists one entry per CDR3 protein. Of about 680,000 distinct CDR3 sequences in the sample, approximately 50% are singletons; the top ten hold roughly 31%. The sequence derives from a woman aged 55-69 years in good health. V usage is TRBV6-5 and J usage is TRBJ2-7, with D tentatively TRBD1 (5 bases). The sample comprised blood. The CDR3 reads CASSYSQGFEEQYF. CDR3 nucleotides: TGTGCCAGCAGTTACAGTCAGGGCTTCGAGGAGCAGTACTTC.